Following are 9 T cell receptor beta chains from one sample sequenced in a study of OX40 agonist ivuxolimab in advanced cancers. Clones were sequenced by immunoSEQ multiplex PCR, and TCRdb holds only the in-frame ones, with some missing. The table has tens of thousands of clones, 65% to 90% seen once. The sequencing used CD4+ or CD8+ T cells sorted from blood, collected in a trial of the OX40 agonist ivuxolimab. The receptor source for this set is an adult with an advanced solid tumor such as melanoma, head and neck, liver or kidney cancer.

V gene TRBV5-4 combines with J gene TRBJ2-4; 7 bases line up with TRBD1. CDR1 and CDR2 from the germline V gene are SGHNT and YYREEE (reference sequence). V dropped 1 base and J dropped 3; count of bases not matched to a gene: 1. The CDR3 contains 14 residues. This chain's CDR3 is CASSLTGDKNIQYF. The CDR3 DNA reads TGTGCCAGCAGCTTGACAGGGGACAAAAACATTCAGTACTTC.

This chain joins TRBV2 and TRBJ1-2; the D is unclear. V was trimmed by 6 bases and J by 8 bases, leaving 13 bases between them. Per the germline V gene, CDR1 is SNHLY and CDR2 is FYNNEI. The CDR3 runs 12 residues. This chain's CDR3 is CASRRPPWGYTF. CDR3 nucleotide sequence: TGTGCCAGCAGGAGGCCGCCTTGGGGCTACACCTTC.

The V gene is TRBV9, the J gene TRBJ2-4; maybe TRBD2 (7 bases). This CDR3 region has 13 residues. V was pared by 4 bases and J by 5 bases, with 10 bases between. Germline CDR1 SGDLS, CDR2 YYNGEE. The CDR3, as DNA: TGTGCCAGCAGCCCCGGGGGGCAAAACATTCAGTACTTC. Translation: CASSPGGQNIQYF.

This chain links TRBV6-6 with TRBJ2-5, with D perhaps TRBD1 or TRBD2 (5 bases each). The germline V gene encodes CDR1 MNHNY and CDR2 SVGAGI (reference sequence). The CDR3 length is 16 residues. Trimming took 0 bases from V and 5 from J, leaving 16 bases between them. The CDR3 coding sequence is TGTGCCAGCAGTTACTCGCCAGCAGGGAGCGAGGAGACCCAGTACTTC. Protein: CASSYSPAGSEETQYF.

A single count supports this clone. The rearrangement uses TRBV7-6 and TRBJ2-5, with TRBD2 identical over 8 bases. Germline CDR1 is SGHVS and CDR2 is FNYEAQ. The CDR3 runs 16 residues. V dropped 2 bases and J dropped 3; count of bases not matched to a gene: 8. The DNA of the CDR3 is TGTGCCAGCAGCTTAAGGGGTGCGCGGGAGGAAGAGACCCAGTACTTC. This encodes CASSLRGAREEETQYF.

The V gene is TRBV5-1, the J gene TRBJ1-1, with no clear D. CDR3 size: 13 residues. Trimming took 2 bases from V and 3 from J, leaving 8 bases between them. Germline loops: CDR1 SGHRS, CDR2 YFSETQ. The CDR3 here is CASSFEGYTEAFF. CDR3 DNA: TGCGCCAGCAGCTTTGAAGGGTACACTGAAGCTTTCTTT.

V usage is TRBV10-3 and J usage is TRBJ1-1, with D hard to call. Germline V gene sequence: CDR1 ENHRY, CDR2 SYGVKD. With 3 bases removed from V and 1 base from J, the gap between germline ends came to 6 bases. The CDR3 has 13 residues. The CDR3 spells CAISETRNTEAFF. DNA of the CDR3: TGTGCCATCAGTGAAACACGGAACACTGAAGCTTTCTTT.

This clone was counted only a few times. V and J are TRBV27 and TRBJ2-4, with 9 bases aligning to TRBD1. V was pared by 2 bases and J by 7 bases, with 3 bases of the junction left unmatched. CDR3 length: 14 amino acids. Germline CDR1 reads MNHEY; CDR2 reads SMNVEV (reference sequence). The CDR3 DNA reads as TGTGCCAGCAGTTTAGGGACAGGGAACAACATTCAGTACTTC. It yields the protein CASSLGTGNNIQYF.

The V call is TRBV27, the J call TRBJ2-7; possible D gene TRBD2, 6 bases. The CDR3 spans 13 residues. Germline CDR1 and CDR2: MNHEY and SMNVEV (reference sequence). With 5 bases removed from V and 4 bases from J, the gap between germline ends came to 12 bases. The CDR3 DNA is TGTGCCAGCAGTCCATTGGCGGGATACGAGCAGTACTTC. This translates into CASSPLAGYEQYF.